Listed below are T cell receptor beta chains from one sample, sequenced in a study of cytomegalovirus exposure and HLA in healthy donors. The assay was immunoSEQ multiplex PCR, and TCRdb's table has in-frame clones only and misses some. The sample table sets out about 200,000 clones. Input material: PBMCs. The receptors derive from a woman aged 25 to 45 in good health and CMV-seropositive. The conserved cysteine and the conserved F or W are not part of the CDR3 here.

cdr3_length j_call v_call cdr3_aa
13 TRBJ2-5 TRBV27 ASSPPGGYQETQH
16 TRBJ2-3 TRBV19 ASSLRSGTLYSTDTQY
10 TRBJ2-7 TRBV2 ASSGQTYEQY
11 TRBJ1-4 TRBV7-9 ASSPRAEGKLF
13 TRBJ2-1 TRBV4-3 ASSQDSGRRNEQF
10 TRBJ1-1 TRBV6-4 ASSDSMSVAF
12 TRBJ2-5 TRBV5-6 ASSPELVRETQY
14 TRBJ2-3 TRBV2 ASIRPGGRATDTQY
13 TRBJ1-5 TRBV10-3 AISESAGWDQPQH
12 TRBJ1-1 TRBV2 ASVARVQFGEAF
13 TRBJ1-5 TRBV7-9 ASSLGTGNNQPQH
12 TRBJ2-7 TRBV25-1 ASSQGQGAYEQY
13 TRBJ1-1 TRBV9 ASSVDNRGNTEAF
15 TRBJ1-5 TRBV30 AWSASTSLYSNQPQH
13 TRBJ1-5 TRBV19 ASSARQRTNQPQH
12 TRBJ2-4 TRBV5-4 ASQLREGENIQY
12 TRBJ2-7 TRBV5-1 ASSLVSGGYEQY
12 TRBJ1-4 TRBV13 ASSLEAGGRKLF
13 TRBJ1-1 TRBV4-3 ASSVGTGMNTEAF
11 TRBJ1-5 TRBV29-1 SVELGGNQPQH
14 TRBJ2-5 TRBV7-9 ASSLGMGAGEETQY
18 TRBJ1-4 TRBV4-1 ASSQVPGQLPGRANEKLF
17 TRBJ1-1 TRBV19 ASSPRPVSVRFADTEAF
10 TRBJ2-3 TRBV29-1 SAGEVTDTQY
14 TRBJ2-1 TRBV19 ASSLTPSGTSIVQF
13 TRBJ2-5 TRBV11-2 ASSYTGGSLGTQY
13 TRBJ2-6 TRBV5-5 ASSLGVSGANVLT
13 TRBJ2-1 TRBV9 ASSVGASGSWEQF
11 TRBJ2-2 TRBV6-1 ASSRQEAGELF
11 TRBJ1-2 TRBV6-5 ASSRAIMGGYT
12 TRBJ1-2 TRBV28 ASSAGGGFGGYT
13 TRBJ2-3 TRBV6-5 ASRQLAGGSDTQY
13 TRBJ1-4 TRBV14 ASSRRGSTNEKLF
14 TRBJ1-6 TRBV18 ASSPRNSLGGTPLH
12 TRBJ2-5 TRBV6-5 AILERGGRETQY
10 TRBJ1-2 TRBV29-1 SVGDINYGYT
9 TRBJ2-5 TRBV2 ASRASETQY
11 TRBJ1-2 TRBV11-3 ASSPDRDYGYT
14 NA TRBV13 ASSLESQGLSYEQY
14 TRBJ2-7 TRBV19 ASSTLGGAGIHEQY
12 TRBJ1-1 TRBV10-3 AISLDRDSTEAF
11 TRBJ2-7 TRBV7-9 ASGSGGTYEQY
15 TRBJ1-3 TRBV7-9 ASSQGQGVTSGNTIY
13 TRBJ2-7 TRBV11-2 ASSLGLAGGYEQY
16 TRBJ2-7 TRBV27 ASSQGLAGTTSPSEQY
13 TRBJ1-2 TRBV6-5 ASSYFGGSNYGYT
12 TRBJ1-1 TRBV10-3 AISESRMNTEAF
14 TRBJ2-3 TRBV27 ASRASGRTFTDTQY
12 TRBJ1-1 TRBV6-5 ASSYQTGSGTAF
11 TRBJ1-6 TRBV30 AWGQGNNSPLH
13 TRBJ2-7 TRBV9 ASSARTGGANEQY
14 TRBJ1-5 TRBV9 ASSGGGSSSNQPQH
9 TRBJ2-5 TRBV29-1 SVTTGGTQY
11 TRBJ1-2 TRBV9 ASSVVENYGYT
13 TRBJ1-5 TRBV4-1 ASSQGEGLNQPQH
13 TRBJ1-5 TRBV5-1 ASSLGAGGGQPQH
11 TRBJ2-5 TRBV25-1 ASSFRTGETQY